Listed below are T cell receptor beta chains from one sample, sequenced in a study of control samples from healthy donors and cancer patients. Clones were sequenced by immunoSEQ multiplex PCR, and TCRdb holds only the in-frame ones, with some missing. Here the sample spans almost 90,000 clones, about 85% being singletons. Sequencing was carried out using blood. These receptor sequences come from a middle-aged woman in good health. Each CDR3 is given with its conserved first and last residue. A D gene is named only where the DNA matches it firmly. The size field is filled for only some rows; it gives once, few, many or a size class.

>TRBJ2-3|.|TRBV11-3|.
TGTGCCAGCAGCTTAGGAGACTATACTAGCACAGATACGCAGTATTTT
CASSLGDYTSTDTQYF
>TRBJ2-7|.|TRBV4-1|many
TGCGCCAGCAGCCCCACACCCGTTTCCCGGGTTGAGCAGTACTTC
CASSPTPVSRVEQYF
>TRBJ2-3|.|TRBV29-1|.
TGCAGCGCCTCCAGATGGGACAGCACAGATACGCAGTATTTT
CSASRWDSTDTQYF
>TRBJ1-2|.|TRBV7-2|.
TGTGCCAGCAGCTTTTTGACCGGTTATGGCTACACCTTC
CASSFLTGYGYTF
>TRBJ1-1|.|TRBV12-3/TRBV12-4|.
TGTGCCAGCAGTTTCGCGAGTGAAGCTTTCTTT
CASSFASEAFF
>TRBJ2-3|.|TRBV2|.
TGTGCCAGCAGTGAATCGCGCGGCACAGATACGCAGTATTTT
CASSESRGTDTQYF
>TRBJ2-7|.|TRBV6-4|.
TGTGCCAGCACCATGAATGGGACGGATCCCGGGGAGCAGTACTTC
CASTMNGTDPGEQYF
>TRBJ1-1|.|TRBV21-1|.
TGTGCCAGCAGCAAAGATAAAAGACGGAACACTGAAGCTTTCTTT
CASSKDKRRNTEAFF
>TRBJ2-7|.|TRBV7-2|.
TGTGCCAGCAGCGATGGGGTGGGAGACGAGCAGTACTTC
CASSDGVGDEQYF
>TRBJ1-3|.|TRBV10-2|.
TGCGCCAGCCGGGCCACGGGAGGAAACACCATATATTTT
CASRATGGNTIYF